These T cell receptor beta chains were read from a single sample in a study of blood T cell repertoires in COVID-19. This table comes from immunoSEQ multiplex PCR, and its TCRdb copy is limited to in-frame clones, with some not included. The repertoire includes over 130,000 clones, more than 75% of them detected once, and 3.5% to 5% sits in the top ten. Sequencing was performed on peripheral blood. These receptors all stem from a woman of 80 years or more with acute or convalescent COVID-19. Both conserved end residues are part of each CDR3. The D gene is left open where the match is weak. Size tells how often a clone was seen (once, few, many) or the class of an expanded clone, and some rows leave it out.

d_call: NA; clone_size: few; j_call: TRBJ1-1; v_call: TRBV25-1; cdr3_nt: TGTGCCAGCAGTGTGGGTCGGGGAGTGGGTCCTGAAGCTTTCTTT; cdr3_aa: CASSVGRGVGPEAFF
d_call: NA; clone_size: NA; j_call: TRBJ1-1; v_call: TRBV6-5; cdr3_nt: TGTGCCAGCGGGGCCACTGAAGCTTTCTTT; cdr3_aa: CASGATEAFF
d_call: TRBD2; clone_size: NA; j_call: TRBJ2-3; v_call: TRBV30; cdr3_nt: TGTGCCTGGAATGACCTCACTAGCGGGAGGGCAGATACGCAGTATTTT; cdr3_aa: CAWNDLTSGRADTQYF
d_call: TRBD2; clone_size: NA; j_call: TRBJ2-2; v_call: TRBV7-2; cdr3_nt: TGTGCCAGCAGGGGAGGCGGGAGTTACACCGGGGAGCTGTTTTTT; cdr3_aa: CASRGGGSYTGELFF
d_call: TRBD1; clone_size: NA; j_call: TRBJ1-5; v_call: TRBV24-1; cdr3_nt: TGTGCCACCAGTGAACCCGGGACAGTGAGCAATCAGCCCCAGCATTTT; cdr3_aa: CATSEPGTVSNQPQHF
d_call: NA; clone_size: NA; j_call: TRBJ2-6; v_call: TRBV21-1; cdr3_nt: TGTGCCAGCAGGACAGCATCTGGGGCCAACGTCCTGACTTTC; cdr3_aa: CASRTASGANVLTF
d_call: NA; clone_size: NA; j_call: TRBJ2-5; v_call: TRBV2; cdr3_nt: TGTGCCAGCGCGGGGCAGGCTACGGTAGAGACCCAGTACTTC; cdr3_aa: CASAGQATVETQYF
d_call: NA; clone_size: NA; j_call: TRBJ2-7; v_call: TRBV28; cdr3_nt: TGTGCCAGCAGTTTATTGGCGGAGGCCCCCCACGAGCAGTACTTC; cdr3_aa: CASSLLAEAPHEQYF
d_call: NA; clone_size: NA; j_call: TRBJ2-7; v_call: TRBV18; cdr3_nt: TGTGCCAGCTCAGCGACGGGAGAGCAGGAGCAGTACTTC; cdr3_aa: CASSATGEQEQYF
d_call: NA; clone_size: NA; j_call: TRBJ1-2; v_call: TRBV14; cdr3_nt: TGTGCCAGCAGCCCGGGCGGGGTCGGCTACACCTTC; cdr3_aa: CASSPGGVGYTF
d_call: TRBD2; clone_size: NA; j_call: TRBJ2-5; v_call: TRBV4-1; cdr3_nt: TGCGCCAGCAGCCAAGCTAGCGGAAAGGGGGAGACCCAGTACTTC; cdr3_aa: CASSQASGKGETQYF
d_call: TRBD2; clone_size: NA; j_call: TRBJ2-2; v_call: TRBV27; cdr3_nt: TGTGCCAGCAGTCCACGGACTAGCCTGAACACCGGGGAGCTGTTTTTT; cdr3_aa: CASSPRTSLNTGELFF
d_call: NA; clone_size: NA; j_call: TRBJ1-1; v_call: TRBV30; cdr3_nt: TGTGCCTGGATTGAACAGGCGTTGGGCACTGAAGCTTTCTTT; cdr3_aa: CAWIEQALGTEAFF
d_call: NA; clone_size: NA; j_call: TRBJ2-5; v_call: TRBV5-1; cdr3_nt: TGCGCCAGCAGCTTGTACGGAAGGGGGGAGACCCAGTACTTC; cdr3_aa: CASSLYGRGETQYF
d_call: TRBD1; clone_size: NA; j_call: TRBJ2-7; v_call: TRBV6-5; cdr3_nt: TGTGCCAGCAGCCCCGTTAGACAGGGTCGCTACGAGCAGTACTTC; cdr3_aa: CASSPVRQGRYEQYF
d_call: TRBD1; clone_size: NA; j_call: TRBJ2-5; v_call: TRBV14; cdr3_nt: TGTGCCAGCAGCCAAGATTGGACAGGCCCCCTTGAGACCCTCCAAGAGACCCAGTACTTC; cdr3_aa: CASSQDWTGPLETLQETQYF
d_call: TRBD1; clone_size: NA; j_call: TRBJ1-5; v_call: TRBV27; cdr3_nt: TGTGCCAGCAGTTACCCGGACAGGGGATCTGATAGCAATCAGCCCCAGCATTTT; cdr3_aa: CASSYPDRGSDSNQPQHF
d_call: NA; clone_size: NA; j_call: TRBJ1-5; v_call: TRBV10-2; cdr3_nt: TGCGCCAGCAACCCGGGACACAATCAGCCCCAGCATTTT; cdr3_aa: CASNPGHNQPQHF
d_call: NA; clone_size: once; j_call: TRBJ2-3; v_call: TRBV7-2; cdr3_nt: TGTGCCAGCAGCTTAGCGCGAGGCACAGATACGCAGTATTTT; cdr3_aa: CASSLARGTDTQYF
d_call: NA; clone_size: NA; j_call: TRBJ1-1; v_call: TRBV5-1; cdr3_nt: TGCGCCCGTCTCCCACTCCATGCGGACTCCCGTCAGAGAGACGCTTTCTTT; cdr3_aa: CARLPLHADSRQRDAFF
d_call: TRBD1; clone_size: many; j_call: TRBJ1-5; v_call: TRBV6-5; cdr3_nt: TGTGCCAGCGGGGGAGGACAGGAGTATCAGCCCCAGCATTTT; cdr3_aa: CASGGGQEYQPQHF
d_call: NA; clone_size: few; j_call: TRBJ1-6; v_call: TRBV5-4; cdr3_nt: TGTGCCAGCAGCTTTCCTACTTCACCCCTCCACTTT; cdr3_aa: CASSFPTSPLHF
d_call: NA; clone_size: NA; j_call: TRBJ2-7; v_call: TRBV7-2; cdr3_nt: TGTGCCAGCAGCTTAGTCCGTGCCTACGAGCAGTACTTC; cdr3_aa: CASSLVRAYEQYF
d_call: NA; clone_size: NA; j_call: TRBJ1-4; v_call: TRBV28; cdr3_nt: TGTGCCAGCGATCAGACAGCACCTCCGCAAAAACTGTTTTTT; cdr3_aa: CASDQTAPPQKLFF
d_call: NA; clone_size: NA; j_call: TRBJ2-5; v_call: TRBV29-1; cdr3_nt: TGCAGCGTTGCTGGTAGATTAGCGGTCGGGACCCAGTACTTC; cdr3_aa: CSVAGRLAVGTQYF
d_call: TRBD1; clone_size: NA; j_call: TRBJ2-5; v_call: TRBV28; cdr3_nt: TGTGCCAGCAGTCTAGACAGGGGGCCGGAGACCCAGTACTTC; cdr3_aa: CASSLDRGPETQYF
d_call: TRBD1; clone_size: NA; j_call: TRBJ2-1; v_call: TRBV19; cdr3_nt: TGTGCCAGTAGGGACCTTAACAGGGGACACTCGGGTATGGTCTTC; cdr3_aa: CASRDLNRGHSGMVF
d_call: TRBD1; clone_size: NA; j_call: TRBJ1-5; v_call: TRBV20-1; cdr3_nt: TGCAGTGCTAGTGGGTCAAACAGGGGGGTTTATCAGCCCCAGCATTTT; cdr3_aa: CSASGSNRGVYQPQHF
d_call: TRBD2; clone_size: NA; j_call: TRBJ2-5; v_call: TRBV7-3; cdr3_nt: TGTGCCAGCAGCTTAAGCGGGACTAGCGGGGAAGAGACCCAGTACTTC; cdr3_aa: CASSLSGTSGEETQYF
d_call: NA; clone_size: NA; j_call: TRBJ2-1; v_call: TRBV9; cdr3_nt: TGTGCCAGCCGGCCAGGGGCCTCCTACAATGAGCAGTTCTTC; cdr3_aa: CASRPGASYNEQFF
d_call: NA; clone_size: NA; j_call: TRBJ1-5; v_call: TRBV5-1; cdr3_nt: TGCGCCAGCAGCTTGGCTCCCCAACCCGCAGCCCAGCATTTT; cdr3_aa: CASSLAPQPAAQHF
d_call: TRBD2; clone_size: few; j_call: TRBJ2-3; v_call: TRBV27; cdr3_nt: TGTGCCAGCTCTTCCCACAACGCGGGGGGCTCCACAGATACGCAGTATTTT; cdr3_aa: CASSSHNAGGSTDTQYF
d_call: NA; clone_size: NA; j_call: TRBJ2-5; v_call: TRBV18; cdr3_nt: TGTGCCAGCTCACCCGGGACCGGGGGAGAGACCCAGTACTTC; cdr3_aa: CASSPGTGGETQYF
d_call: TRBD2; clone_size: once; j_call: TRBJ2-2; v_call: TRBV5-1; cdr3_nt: TGCGCCAGCAGCGGTACTAGCGGGAGTAACACCGGGGAGCTGTTTTTT; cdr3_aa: CASSGTSGSNTGELFF
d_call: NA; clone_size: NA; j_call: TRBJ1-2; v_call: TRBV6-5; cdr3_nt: TGTGCCAGCAGTTACCGACAGCCTCTTAACTATGGCTACACCTTC; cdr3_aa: CASSYRQPLNYGYTF
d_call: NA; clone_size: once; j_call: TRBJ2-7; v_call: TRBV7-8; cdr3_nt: TGTGCCAGCAGCTTAGTTTCAGGGGAGTACGAGCAGTACTTC; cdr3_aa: CASSLVSGEYEQYF
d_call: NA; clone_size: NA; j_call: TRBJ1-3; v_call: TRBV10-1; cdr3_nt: TGCGCCAGCAGTGGGACAGCTGGAAACACCATATATTTT; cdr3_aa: CASSGTAGNTIYF
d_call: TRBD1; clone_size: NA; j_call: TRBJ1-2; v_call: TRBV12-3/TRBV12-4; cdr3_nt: TGTGCCAGCAGTTTGACAGGGAACTATGGCTACACCTTC; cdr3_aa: CASSLTGNYGYTF
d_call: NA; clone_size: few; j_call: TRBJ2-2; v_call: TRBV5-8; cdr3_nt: TGTGCCAGCAGCTTGACCCAGGGCCAAACCGGGGAGCTGTTTTTT; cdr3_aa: CASSLTQGQTGELFF
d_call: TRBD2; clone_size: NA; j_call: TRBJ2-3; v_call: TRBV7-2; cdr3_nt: TGTGCCAGCAGCTTTTATAGCGGGAGGATCTTGGATACGCAGTATTTT; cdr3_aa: CASSFYSGRILDTQYF
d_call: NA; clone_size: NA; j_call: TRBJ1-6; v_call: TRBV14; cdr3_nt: TGTGCCAGCTCACAGGTTAATAATTCACCCCTCCACTTT; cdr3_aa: CASSQVNNSPLHF
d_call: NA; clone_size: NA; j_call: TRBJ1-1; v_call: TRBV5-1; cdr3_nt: TGCGCCAGCAGCTTGGCCACAGGTACGAACACTGAAGCTTTCTTT; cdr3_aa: CASSLATGTNTEAFF
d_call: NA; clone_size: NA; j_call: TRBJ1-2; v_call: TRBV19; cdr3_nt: TGTGCCAGTAGTAATCAGGGGAGTAGCTATGGCTACACCTTC; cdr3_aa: CASSNQGSSYGYTF
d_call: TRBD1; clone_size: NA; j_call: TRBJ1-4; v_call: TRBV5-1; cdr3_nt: TGCGCCAGCAGCCAGACCGACAGGGGGGGGGAAAAACTGTTTTTT; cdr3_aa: CASSQTDRGGEKLFF
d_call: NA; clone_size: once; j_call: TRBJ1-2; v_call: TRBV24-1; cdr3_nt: TGTGCCACCAGTGAACCGCGGGGACCCAACTATGGCTACACCTTC; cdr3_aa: CATSEPRGPNYGYTF
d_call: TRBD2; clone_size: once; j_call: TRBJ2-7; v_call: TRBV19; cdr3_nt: TGTGCCAGTAGGAGACTAGCGGGAGACTACGAGCAGTACTTC; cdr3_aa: CASRRLAGDYEQYF
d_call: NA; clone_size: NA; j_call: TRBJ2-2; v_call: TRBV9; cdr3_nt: TGTGCCAGCAGCTTAAACGGGGAGCTGTTTTTT; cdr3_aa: CASSLNGELFF
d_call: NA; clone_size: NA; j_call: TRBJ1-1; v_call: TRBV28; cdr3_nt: TGTGCCAGCAGTTTACCCCGGACTGAAGCTTTCTTT; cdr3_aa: CASSLPRTEAFF
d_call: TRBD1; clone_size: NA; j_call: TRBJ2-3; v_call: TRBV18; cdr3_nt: TGTGCCAGCTCACCGAAGACCAGGGGGCCAGATACGCAGTATTTT; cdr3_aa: CASSPKTRGPDTQYF
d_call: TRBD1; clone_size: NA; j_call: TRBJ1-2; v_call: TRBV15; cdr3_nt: TGTGCCACCAGCAGAGATCGCTCAGGGGGCCTCTATGGCTACACCTTC; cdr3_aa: CATSRDRSGGLYGYTF
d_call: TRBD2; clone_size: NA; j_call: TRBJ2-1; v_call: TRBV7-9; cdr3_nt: TGTGCCAGCAGCTTAAGGGCTAGCGGGGAGCAGTTCTTC; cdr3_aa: CASSLRASGEQFF
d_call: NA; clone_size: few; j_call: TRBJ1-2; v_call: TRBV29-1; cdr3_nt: TGCAGCGTTGGAGGGGAGGACTATGGCTACACCTTC; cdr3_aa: CSVGGEDYGYTF
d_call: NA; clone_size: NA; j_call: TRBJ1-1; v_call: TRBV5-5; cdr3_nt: TGTGCCAGCAGCTTGGCCCAGGGAAGGGGCACTGAAGCTTTCTTT; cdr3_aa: CASSLAQGRGTEAFF
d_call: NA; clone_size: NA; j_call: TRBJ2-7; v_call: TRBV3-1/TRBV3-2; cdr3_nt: TGTGCCAGCAGCCAAGGGGCAGGGGGGACCTACGAGCAGTACTTC; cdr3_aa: CASSQGAGGTYEQYF
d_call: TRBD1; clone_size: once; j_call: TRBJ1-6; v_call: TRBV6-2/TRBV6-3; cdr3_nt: TGTGCCAGCAGTGGACAGGGGGGTTCACCCCTCCACTTT; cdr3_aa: CASSGQGGSPLHF
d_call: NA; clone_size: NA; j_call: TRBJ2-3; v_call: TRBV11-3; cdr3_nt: TGTGCCAGCAGCTTAGGTCCGGTGGATACGCAGTATTTT; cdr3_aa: CASSLGPVDTQYF
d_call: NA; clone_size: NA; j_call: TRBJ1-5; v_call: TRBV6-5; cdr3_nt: TGTGCCAGCAGTTACGGCAGGAGCAATCAGCCCCAGCATTTT; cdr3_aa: CASSYGRSNQPQHF
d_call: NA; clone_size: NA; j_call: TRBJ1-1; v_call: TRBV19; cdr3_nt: TGTGCCAGTAGTTCCCGCGGACTAACTGAAGCTTTCTTT; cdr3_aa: CASSSRGLTEAFF
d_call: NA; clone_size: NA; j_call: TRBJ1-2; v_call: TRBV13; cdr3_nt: TGTGCCAGCAGCTTAACCGGGGTGTTTGGCCCCTCCTCGGAGGGCTACACCTTC; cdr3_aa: CASSLTGVFGPSSEGYTF
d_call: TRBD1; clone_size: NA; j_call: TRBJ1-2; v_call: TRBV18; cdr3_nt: TGTGCCAGCTCACCCGGGACAGGGGTTATCTATGGCTACACCTTC; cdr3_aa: CASSPGTGVIYGYTF